Ten or more counts support the clone carrying this T cell receptor beta chain. The sample belongs to a study of blood T cell repertoires in COVID-19. Clones were read by immunoSEQ multiplex PCR, and TCRdb kept only the in-frame ones, dropping some. This repertoire shows tens of thousands of clones, roughly 80% found once; its top ten account for 6.3%. The CDR3 consists of 15 residues. The germline CDR1 and CDR2 sequences are SEHNR and FQNEAQ (reference sequence). The junction had 7 bases not matched to a gene; V was cut back by 3 bases and J by 6 bases. The sequence derives from a man in his sixties or seventies with COVID-19, enrolled during active disease. Sequenced material: peripheral blood. The rearrangement links TRBV7-9 to TRBJ2-1; 8 bases map to TRBD2. The CDR3 coding sequence is TGTGCCAGCAGCTTTAGGCTAGCGGGTCTCAATGAGCAGTTCTTC. It yields the protein CASSFRLAGLNEQFF.